This TCR beta chain appears in the sequencing data of a study of molecular identifiers for immune sequencing clone quantification (dated by TCRdb to 2016 to 2019). As for the study more broadly: For a replicate experiment, RNA from around 20,000 or 100,000 naive CD8 T cells was divided into five aliquots, of which four were sequenced. This methods study used CD8 T cells to benchmark TCR RNA copy counting and molecular-identifier clustering-based TCR repertoire sequencing (MIDCIRS).

This clonotype is medium-sized (0.01 to 0.1%) in terms of sample share. Its antigen is unknown. No much larger clone exists at a distance of one base, and base qualities are not known. V sheds 2 bases and J sheds 0 bases, leaving 8 bases between their ends. Looking up the germline V gene yields CDR1 MNHEY and CDR2 SVGAGI. Including the terminal cysteine and phenylalanine, the CDR3 comprises 15 residues. Only the CDR3 part of the read is kept: 45 bases, read in frame from the first base. General findings and caveats noted by the study authors: The naive libraries included spiked-in Jurkat TCR RNA (10 copies' worth), and this Jurkat TCR RNA is not part of the donor repertoire. When barcode sub-clustering was left out, chimeric consensus sequences inflated TCR diversity, with chimeras reaching as high as 47%. In CMV-specific effector cells, clones with more than 20 RNA copies contained over 99% of molecules, whereas in naive cells such clones contained under 1% of molecules. Spiked-in Jurkat TCR RNA equal to a single cell's worth was reported to be detectable even within one million naive CD8 T cells. Modeling gave about 3.3 recovered TCR RNA copies per cell versus roughly 10 by digital PCR, implying around 30% capture efficiency. Highly expanded clone sizes could be underestimated if identical TCR molecules share a barcode.

The protocol used for the library was PCR. The data were produced on an Illumina HiSeq 4000. Bulk TCR libraries were prepared as previously described, using TCR primers listed in Table S5. Total RNA was purified with the Qiagen AllPrep DNA/RNA kit. Reads from multiple sequencing runs of the same library were pooled before analysis. The authors processed their data as follows. Only reads with exact TCR constant sequence were kept, trimmed to 150 nt, and grouped by their 12-nt molecular barcodes. Reads inside each barcode group were sub-clustered using a 15% Levenshtein threshold, and a quality-weighted consensus sequence was constructed for each RNA molecule. Non-functional sequences were filtered out, along with any lower-count sequence sitting one edit away from another sequence. Based on a fit of two negative binomial distributions, barcode sub-clusters having less than 20% of the maximum read count were discarded. TCRdb reprocessing: public reads trimmed at Q25 with fastp, clones called with MiXCR, in-frame beta chains kept. Each record represents a unique CDR3 protein, reported with the most common genes and DNA among its rows. These V and J calls are TCRdb output, not the study's own analysis. The sample data list 8,000 to 11,000 distinct CDR3 sequences, and approximately 19% of these were observed just once. Jointly, the top ten make up over 1.5% of the sample.

Libraries of naive CD8 T cells were built from around 20,000 to 990,000 sorted cells, with 10%, 30% or 50% of the purified RNA used. On a BD FACSAria II, naive CD8 T cells were FACS-sorted as CD8+CD4-CCR7+CD45RA+ and collected into RLT Plus buffer. Detection sensitivity was tested by spiking Jurkat RNA equal to approximately 9 TCR copies' worth into samples containing roughly 19,000-1,000,000 naive CD8 T cells. Enrichment of CD8 T cells was done with RosetteSep CD8+ T Cell Enrichment Cocktail plus Ficoll-Paque, and ACK red cell lysis came afterward. Source material: naive CD8+ T cells from blood, with Jurkat cell RNA spiked in. Interpreted using the paper, the cell subset or site label stands for: FACS-sorted CD8+CD4-CCR7+CD45RA+ naive T cells. The V gene is TRBV6-5 and the J gene is TRBJ1-3, with the D gene too uncertain to name. This receptor was taken from a human donor in good health. Some libraries in this study had Jurkat cell RNA spiked in. The sequenced DNA: TGTGCCAGCAGTTACGGTCAGAGCTCTGGAAACACCATATATTTT. Its protein product is CASSYGQSSGNTIYF.